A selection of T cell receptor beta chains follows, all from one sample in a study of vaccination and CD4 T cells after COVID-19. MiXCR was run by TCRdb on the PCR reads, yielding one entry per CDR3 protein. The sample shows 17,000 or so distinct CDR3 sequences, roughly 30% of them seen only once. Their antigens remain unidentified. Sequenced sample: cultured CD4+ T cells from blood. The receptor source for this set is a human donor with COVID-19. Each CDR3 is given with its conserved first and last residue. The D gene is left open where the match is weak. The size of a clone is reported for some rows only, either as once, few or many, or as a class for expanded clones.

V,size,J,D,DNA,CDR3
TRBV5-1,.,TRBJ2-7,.,TGCGCCAGCAGCTTAGAGACAGTCCGCGAGCAGTACTTC,CASSLETVREQYF
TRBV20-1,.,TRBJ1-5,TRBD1,TGCAGTGCCGTGGGACAGGGCCTTTATAGCAATCAGCCCCAGCATTTT,CSAVGQGLYSNQPQHF
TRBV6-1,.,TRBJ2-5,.,TGTGCCAGCAGTGAAGTCAACCGGGGGCGAGAGACCCGGTACTTC,CASSEVNRGRETRYF
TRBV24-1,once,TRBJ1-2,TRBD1,TGTGCCACCAGAAGAGGGACAGAGGGTGTCCATGGCTACACCTTC,CATRRGTEGVHGYTF
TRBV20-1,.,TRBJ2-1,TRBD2,TGCAGTGCTAGAGATCGACTAGCGGGATCCTACAATGAGCAGTTCTTC,CSARDRLAGSYNEQFF
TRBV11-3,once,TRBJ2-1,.,TGTGCCAGCAGCCCTCCCCCGGGTGGGCAGTTCTTC,CASSPPPGGQFF
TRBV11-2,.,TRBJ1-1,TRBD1,TGTGCCAGCAGCTTAGTTTACAGGGGGGCGGCTTTCTTT,CASSLVYRGAAFF
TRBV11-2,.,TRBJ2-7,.,TGTGCCAGCAGCTTGTATGGCTGGCCCTACGAGCAGTACTTC,CASSLYGWPYEQYF
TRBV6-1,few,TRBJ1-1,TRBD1,TGTGCCAGCACAAGGGGGGACAGGGGCGAGAACACTGAAGCTTTCTTT,CASTRGDRGENTEAFF
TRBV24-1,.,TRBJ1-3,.,TGTGCCACCAGTGACCCCAGGGAGCTCGGAAACACCATATATTTT,CATSDPRELGNTIYF
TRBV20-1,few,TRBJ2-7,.,TGCAGTGCTAGGACAGTTAGCTACGAGCAGTACTTC,CSARTVSYEQYF
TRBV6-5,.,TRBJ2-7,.,TGTGCCAGCAGTTACTCAGGGATTAATCTTTACGAGCAGTACTTC,CASSYSGINLYEQYF
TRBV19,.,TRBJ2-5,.,TGTGCCAGTAGGTCGGGGTCTGAGACCCAGTACTTC,CASRSGSETQYF
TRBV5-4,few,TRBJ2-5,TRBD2,TGTGCCAGCAGCCTACCGGGGGGGCCGAGTCAAGAGACCCAGTACTTC,CASSLPGGPSQETQYF
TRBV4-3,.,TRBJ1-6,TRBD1,TGCGCCAGCAGCCAAGGGTACAGGGGGGATTCACCCCTCCACTTT,CASSQGYRGDSPLHF
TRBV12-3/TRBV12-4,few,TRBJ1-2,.,TGTGCCAGCAGTTACGGGGGCGTTCGTAATGGCTACACCTTC,CASSYGGVRNGYTF
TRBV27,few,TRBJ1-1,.,TGTGCCAGCAGGCGAGGAACCATGAACACTGAAGCTTTCTTT,CASRRGTMNTEAFF
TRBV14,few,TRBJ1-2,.,TGTGCCAGCAGCCAGGGGTACTATGGCTACACCTTC,CASSQGYYGYTF
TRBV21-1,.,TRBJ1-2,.,TGTGCCAGCAGCAAAGCAAGGACAGTGGCCTATGGCTACACCTTC,CASSKARTVAYGYTF
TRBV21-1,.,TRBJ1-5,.,TGTGCCAGCGTCTGGCAGGGAGACAATCAGCCCCAGCATTTT,CASVWQGDNQPQHF
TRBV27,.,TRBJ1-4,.,TGTGCCAGCAGTGACGGGACAACTGCTTCAACTAATGAAAAACTGTTTTTT,CASSDGTTASTNEKLFF
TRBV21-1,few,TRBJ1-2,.,TGTGCCAGCAGCAGGGCGTTCCGTCATGGCTACACCTTC,CASSRAFRHGYTF
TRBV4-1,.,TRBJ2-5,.,TGCGCCAGCAGCCAAATAACCCTTGCGTTAGGGGAGACCCAGTACTTC,CASSQITLALGETQYF
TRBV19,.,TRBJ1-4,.,TGTGCCACGCAGGGCCCTTTACGGGAAAAACTGTTTTTT,CATQGPLREKLFF
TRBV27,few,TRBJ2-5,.,TGTGCCAGCAGACCCTACAAAGGCATGGAGACCCAGTACTTC,CASRPYKGMETQYF
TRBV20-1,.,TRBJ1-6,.,TGCAGTGCTAGTAGGGAGTCTAATTCACCCCTCCACTTT,CSASRESNSPLHF
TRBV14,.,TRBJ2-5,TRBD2,TGTGCCAGCAGCCAAGGATATAGCGGGGGGGCCCAAGAGACCCAGTACTTC,CASSQGYSGGAQETQYF
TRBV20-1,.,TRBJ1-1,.,TGCAGTGCTAGAGAGGGGTGGGTGGGGATGAACACTGAAGCTTTCTTT,CSAREGWVGMNTEAFF
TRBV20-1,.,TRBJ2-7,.,TGCAGTGCTAGAGGACAGAACTACGAGCAGTACTTC,CSARGQNYEQYF
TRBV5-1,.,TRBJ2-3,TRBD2,TGCGCCAGCAGCTTTAAGACGGGGGGGCGCACAGATACGCAGTATTTT,CASSFKTGGRTDTQYF
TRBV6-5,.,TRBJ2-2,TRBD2,TGTGCCAGCAGTTACGGGACTAGTTTCACCGGGGAGCTGTTTTTT,CASSYGTSFTGELFF
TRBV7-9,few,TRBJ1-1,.,TGTGCCAGCAGCTTAGGAGGGTATGAAGCTTTCTTT,CASSLGGYEAFF
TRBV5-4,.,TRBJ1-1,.,TGTGCCAGCAGCAGCAAGACAGGAGTGAACACTGAAGCTTTCTTT,CASSSKTGVNTEAFF
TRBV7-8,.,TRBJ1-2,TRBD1,TGTGCCAGCAGCAGTATAACGACAGGGGGGAGCTATGGCTACACCTTC,CASSSITTGGSYGYTF
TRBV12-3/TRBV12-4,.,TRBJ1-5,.,TGTGCCAGCAGTTTCGGCGGTCATCAGCCCCAGCATTTT,CASSFGGHQPQHF
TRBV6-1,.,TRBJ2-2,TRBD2,TGTGCCAGCAGCGGACTAGCGGGGGCCACCGGGGAGCTGTTTTTT,CASSGLAGATGELFF
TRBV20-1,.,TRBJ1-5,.,TGCAGTGCTAGGTCTTCCAGGGGTCGCAATCAGCCCCAGCATTTT,CSARSSRGRNQPQHF
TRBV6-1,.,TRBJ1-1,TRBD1,TGTGCCAGCACCTCGGGACAGACTGAAGCTTTCTTT,CASTSGQTEAFF
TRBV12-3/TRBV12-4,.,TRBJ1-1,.,TGTGCCAGCAGTTTAGAAGGTGGGCACACTGAAGCTTTCTTT,CASSLEGGHTEAFF
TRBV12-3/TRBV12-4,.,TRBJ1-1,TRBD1,TGTGCCAGCAGTTTGAAACAGGGGAACATGAACACTGAAGCTTTCTTT,CASSLKQGNMNTEAFF
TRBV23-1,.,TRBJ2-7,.,TGCGCCAGCAGTCAGGCAGAATCCTACGAGCAGTACTTC,CASSQAESYEQYF
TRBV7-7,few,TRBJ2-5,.,TGTGCTAGCAGCTTAGCGAGCACTCCGGAGACCCAGTACTTC,CASSLASTPETQYF
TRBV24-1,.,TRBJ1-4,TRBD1,TGTGCCACCAGTGGGACAGGGAAGGAAGAAAAACTGTTTTTT,CATSGTGKEEKLFF
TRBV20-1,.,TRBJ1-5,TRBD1,TGCATTAGGACAGGGGATTATCAGCCCCAGCATTTT,CIRTGDYQPQHF
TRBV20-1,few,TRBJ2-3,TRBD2,TGCAGTGCTAGCCCTTTAGCGGGGGCGAATACGCAGTATTTT,CSASPLAGANTQYF
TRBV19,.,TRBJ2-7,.,TGTGCCAGTAGTGTGCAGACCTCCTACGAGCAGTACTTC,CASSVQTSYEQYF
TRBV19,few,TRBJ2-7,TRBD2,TGTGCCAGTAGTAGGACTAGCAGTTACGAGCAGTACTTC,CASSRTSSYEQYF
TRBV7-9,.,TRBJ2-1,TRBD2,TGTGCCAGCAGCCCCCCTAGCGGGGGGCAAAGCTCCTACAATGAGCAGTTCTTC,CASSPPSGGQSSYNEQFF
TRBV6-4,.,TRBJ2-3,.,TGTGCCAGCAGTGTTCAGGGTTCAGACACAGATACGCAGTATTTT,CASSVQGSDTDTQYF
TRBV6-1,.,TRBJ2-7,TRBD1,TGTGCCAGCAGCGAGGACAGGGCGACCCACGAGCAGTACTTC,CASSEDRATHEQYF
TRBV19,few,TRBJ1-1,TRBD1,TGTGCCAGTAGCTTTGGGACAGGGAACACTGAAGCTTTCTTT,CASSFGTGNTEAFF
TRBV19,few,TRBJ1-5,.,TGTGCCAGTAGTATGGGTGTGGGACAACTTAATCAGCCCCAGCATTTT,CASSMGVGQLNQPQHF